The 2 T cell receptor beta chains in this list originate from one sample, sequenced in a study of T cell repertoires in cytomegalovirus infection. TCRdb used MiXCR to reprocess the reads, holding one entry per CDR3 protein. The table records about 500,000 distinct CDR3 sequences, 33% of them present only once. No antigen has been identified for these receptors. Material: cultured PBMCs, obtained from culture after CMV antigen stimulation. The receptors were sampled from a human donor in good health (CMV status not recorded). Some clones in this sample may be carry-over from other donors' samples.

The sample holds a few counts of this clonotype. The chain couples TRBV6-2 or TRBV6-3 to TRBJ1-1; D is undetermined. CDR1 is MNHEY and CDR2 is SVGEGT in the germline V gene. Trimming cost V 6 bases and J 1 base, with 12 bases left between them. The CDR3 contains 14 residues. This CDR3 reads CASRRTMRNTEAFF. CDR3 nucleotides: TGTGCCAGCAGGAGGACTATGAGGAACACTGAAGCTTTCTTT.

The V and J genes are TRBV11-2 and TRBJ2-2; D may be TRBD2 (6 bases). This CDR3 has 15 amino acids. V lost 3 bases to trimming and J lost 4 bases, with 12 bases between them. Germline V gene lookup returns CDR1 SGHAT and CDR2 FQNNGV. The CDR3 DNA is TGTGCCAGCAGCTTTTTGGGACTTCCCACCGGGGAGCTGTTTTTT. Translating gives CASSFLGLPTGELFF.